The 26 T cell receptor beta chains presented below share a single source sample, sequenced in a study of T cell changes during pregnancy in multiple sclerosis. TCRdb keeps only in-frame clones here, not all; method: immunoSEQ multiplex PCR. The table shows about 59,000 clones, with approximately 94% occurring only once. The sequences come from CD8+ T cells from peripheral blood mononuclear cells, collected after pregnancy. The receptors stem from a female donor with multiple sclerosis, enrolled in a pregnancy study.

This chain links TRBV13 with TRBJ2-5; TRBD2 aligns across 11 bases. There are 14 residues in the CDR3. CDR1 is PRHDT, CDR2 FYEKMQ, per germline (reference sequence). V shed 6 bases and J 10 bases; nucleotides not matched to a gene: 10. CDR3 in DNA: TGTGCCAGCAGTAAAGGGACTAGCGGAAGGGACCAGTACTTC. This gives the protein CASSKGTSGRDQYF.

The chain uses TRBV6-5 and TRBJ2-1; 11 bases agree with TRBD2. The CDR3 loop spans 16 amino acids. Germline values: CDR1 MNHEY, CDR2 SVGAGI. V shed 2 bases, J shed 4 bases, and the junction held 4 bases outside the gene matches. The CDR3 DNA reads TGTGCCAGCAGTTACCCCGGGACTAGCGGATACAATGAGCAGTTCTTC. Translated, it gives CASSYPGTSGYNEQFF.

This clone was found once. The rearrangement links TRBV19 to TRBJ1-2; D perhaps matches TRBD1 (6 bases). Germline CDR1 and CDR2: LNHDA and SQIVND (reference sequence). The CDR3 has 11 residues. Trimming stripped 3 bases from V and 10 bases from J, with 9 bases between. CDR3 amino acids: CASSIGQIYTF. CDR3 DNA: TGTGCCAGTAGTATCGGACAGATCTACACCTTC.

The chain combines TRBV29-1 with TRBJ1-2; D gene ambiguous. V lost 4 bases to trimming and J lost 2 bases, with 8 bases between them. Germline CDR1 is SQVTM and CDR2 is ANQGSEA. The CDR3 is 12 amino acids. The chain's CDR3 is CSVGGSNYGYTF. The CDR3 bases are TGCAGCGTTGGAGGCAGCAACTATGGCTACACCTTC.

This clone was observed once. This chain joins TRBV19 and TRBJ2-7; TRBD1 might be the D (5 bases). The V gene lost 1 base and the J gene lost 6 bases, with 10 bases spanning the gap. The CDR3 is made up of 13 amino acids. Germline values: CDR1 LNHDA, CDR2 SQIVND (reference sequence). CDR3 sequence: CASSIAPQGEQYF. CDR3 nucleotide sequence: TGTGCCAGTAGTATAGCACCCCAGGGCGAGCAGTACTTC.

The chain combines TRBV12-1 with TRBJ1-2; the listed D gene, TRBD1, was not tested against the DNA. TRBV12-1 is designated a pseudogene. CDR3 length: 13 amino acids. CDR3 sequence: CASSLTANYGYTF. For the CDR3, the DNA is TGTGCCAGCAGCTTAACAGCTAACTATGGCTACACCTTC.

This rearrangement joins TRBV4-1 to TRBJ2-1, with D possibly matching TRBD2 (7 bases). Trimming left V 3 bases short and J 12 bases short, with 18 bases between. The CDR3 loop spans 14 amino acids. Germline V gene data show CDR1 as MGHRA and CDR2 as YSYEKL. CDR3 bases: TGCGCCAGCAGCCAGGAGGGGGGGGCCCAGGGGCAGTTCTTC. Translated, it gives CASSQEGGAQGQFF.

V gene TRBV7-9 combines with J gene TRBJ2-7, with 7 positions matching TRBD2. The CDR3 covers 15 residues. J was trimmed by 4 bases and V by 5 bases; bases with no gene match: 11. The V gene's germline CDR1 is SEHNR and CDR2 FQNEAQ (reference sequence). The CDR3 region is CASSHPGNSGYEQYF. For the CDR3, the DNA is TGTGCCAGCAGCCACCCGGGAAATAGCGGGTACGAGCAGTACTTC.

The chain joins TRBV4-3 to TRBJ2-1; 11 bases line up with TRBD2. CDR1 LGHNA and CDR2 YSLEER come from the germline V gene. The ends lost 3 bases at V and 5 bases at J; junction bases unmatched: 3. This CDR3 region has 15 residues. Written as DNA, the CDR3 is TGCGCCAGCAGCCATACTAGCGGGAGAGACAATGAGCAGTTCTTC. As protein: CASSHTSGRDNEQFF.

The rearrangement uses TRBV5-1 and TRBJ2-1, with D unclear. Trimming shortened V by 0 bases and J by 7 bases, and 14 bases separated the two germline ends. CDR1 is SGHRS and CDR2 is YFSETQ in the germline V gene. CDR3 length equals 15 residues. Here the CDR3 reads CASSLVSVMRNEQFF. The CDR3 DNA sequence: TGCGCCAGCAGCTTGGTTTCGGTTATGAGGAATGAGCAGTTCTTC.

The chain links TRBV7-9 to TRBJ1-2, with 7 positions matching TRBD1. The ends lost 5 bases at V and 8 bases at J; junction bases unmatched: 8. The CDR3 totals 13 residues. Per germline, CDR1 SEHNR and CDR2 FQNEAQ (reference sequence). In DNA, the CDR3 is TGTGCCAGCAGCAGCCAGGGGGTCAGAGGCTACACCTTC. Amino acid sequence: CASSSQGVRGYTF.

The chain couples TRBV10-3 to TRBJ2-7; TRBD1 aligns across 8 bases. V lost 0 bases, J lost 2 bases, and 3 bases stayed unmatched. This CDR3 comprises 15 residues. Germline V gene lookup returns CDR1 ENHRY and CDR2 SYGVKD. The CDR3 sequence is CAISESGTGTYEQYF. The CDR3 DNA reads as TGTGCCATCAGTGAGTCGGGGACAGGAACCTACGAGCAGTACTTC.

The chain carries TRBV7-8 and TRBJ1-2, with 11 bases identical to TRBD1. Per the germline V gene, CDR1 is SGHVS and CDR2 is FQNEAQ. V shed 5 bases and J 2 bases; nucleotides not matched to a gene: 13. The CDR3 is 18 amino acids. CDR3 nucleotides: TGTGCCAGCAGCCCATACACTAGATGGACAGGGGGCAACTATGGCTACACCTTC. This sequence encodes CASSPYTRWTGGNYGYTF.

The chain combines TRBV4-1 with TRBJ1-4, with D uncertain. V lost 1 base to trimming and J lost 8 bases, with 8 bases between them. Germline V gives CDR1 MGHRA, CDR2 YSYEKL. The CDR3 length is 13 residues. The CDR3 reads CASSQVAVEKLFF. The CDR3, as DNA: TGCGCCAGCAGCCAAGTGGCGGTGGAAAAACTGTTTTTT.

The V call is TRBV27, the J call TRBJ2-7, with TRBD2 identical over 10 bases. V shed 4 bases, J shed 1 base, and the junction held 13 bases outside the gene matches. The CDR3 runs 18 residues. Germline CDR1 is MNHEY and CDR2 is SMNVEV (reference sequence). The CDR3 region is CASSWGGATSGTSYEQYF. CDR3 in DNA: TGTGCCAGCAGTTGGGGGGGGGCCACTAGCGGGACTTCCTACGAGCAGTACTTC.

The rearrangement uses TRBV19 and TRBJ2-7; 8 nucleotides line up with TRBD1. V trimming: 6 bases; J trimming: 4 bases; junction bases outside the gene matches: 8. The CDR3 runs 14 residues. Germline CDR1 is LNHDA and CDR2 is SQIVND (reference sequence). The CDR3 nucleotides are TGTGCCAGTAGACCTGGACAGGGTTTGTACGAGCAGTACTTC. Its protein is CASRPGQGLYEQYF. The full variable domain, completed using reference TRBV19 and TRBJ2-7, is DGGITQSPKYLFRKEGQNVTLSCEQNLNHDAMYWYRQDPGQGLRLIYYSQIVNDFQKGDIAEGYSVSREKKESFPLTVTSAQKNPTAFYLCASRPGQGLYEQYFGPGTRLTVT.

The chain employs TRBV6-5 and TRBJ2-1, with 7 bases aligning to TRBD2. Germline V gene sequence: CDR1 MNHEY, CDR2 SVGAGI. The junction had 6 bases not matched to a gene; V was cut back by 4 bases and J by 9 bases. CDR3 length: 13 residues. CDR3 amino acids: CASSSPGRGEQFF. The CDR3 DNA sequence: TGTGCCAGCAGTTCGCCAGGGAGGGGTGAGCAGTTCTTC.

V is TRBV7-7 and J is TRBJ1-5, with 9 bases fitting TRBD1. Trimming cost V 2 bases and J 5 bases; bases outside gene matches: 7. The CDR3 covers 16 residues. The germline CDR1 and CDR2 sequences are SSHAT and FNYEAQ (reference sequence). CDR3: CASSLPGDREDQPQHF. The DNA for the CDR3 is TGTGCCAGCAGCTTACCCGGGGACAGGGAGGATCAGCCCCAGCATTTT.

The chain employs TRBV4-1 and TRBJ2-6, with a weak D call TRBD2 (5 bases). V was trimmed by 0 bases and J by 4 bases, leaving 13 bases between them. This CDR3 region has 17 residues. CDR1 and CDR2 (germline): MGHRA, YSYEKL. CDR3 loop: CASSQELRAPGANVLTF. The CDR3 DNA is TGCGCCAGCAGCCAAGAGTTGAGGGCCCCCGGGGCCAACGTCCTGACTTTC.

The V call is TRBV7-3, the J call TRBJ2-1; TRBD2 is a possible D gene (5 bases). The CDR3 is 15 amino acids. The germline CDR1 and CDR2 sequences are SGHTA and FQGTGA. Trimming took 5 bases from V and 3 from J, leaving 14 bases between them. The CDR3 coding sequence is TGTGCCAGCAGCCCCGATACTAGGATCTACAATGAGCAGTTCTTC. This sequence encodes CASSPDTRIYNEQFF.

V is TRBV5-4 and J is TRBJ2-1, with 8 bases aligning to TRBD1. CDR1 is SGHNT, CDR2 YYREEE, per germline (reference sequence). V trimming: 5 bases; J trimming: 13 bases; junction bases outside the gene matches: 5. There are 11 residues in the CDR3. CDR3 region: CASRGQGPQFF. CDR3 DNA: TGTGCCAGCAGAGGACAGGGCCCTCAGTTCTTC.

V and J are TRBV5-4 and TRBJ2-1; D is possibly TRBD2 (6 bases). Looked up from germline, CDR1 is SGHNT and CDR2 is YYREEE (reference sequence). Trimming removed 4 bases from V and 12 bases from J, with 17 bases in between. This CDR3 contains 13 residues. CDR3 residues: CASSPGRDFSQFF. The CDR3 nucleotides are TGTGCCAGCAGCCCCGGCCGGGACTTTTCGCAGTTCTTC.

The J gene is TRBJ2-1, the V gene TRBV19, with 8 bases matching TRBD2. The CDR3 is 14 residues long. The germline V gene has CDR1 LNHDA and CDR2 SQIVND (reference sequence). V lost 5 bases, J lost 6 bases, and 6 bases stayed unmatched. CDR3 loop: CASSPFSGTNEQFF. The CDR3 coding sequence is TGTGCCAGTAGTCCTTTTAGCGGGACCAATGAGCAGTTCTTC.

The rearrangement uses TRBV27 and TRBJ2-2; 7 positions agree with TRBD1. Trimming cost V 6 bases and J 6 bases; bases outside gene matches: 7. The CDR3 sequence is 14 residues long. Germline CDR1 MNHEY, CDR2 SMNVEV (reference sequence). CDR3 nucleotides: TGTGCCAGCAGATCCGGGACAGAGGCCGGGGAGCTGTTTTTT. Encoded protein: CASRSGTEAGELFF.

The chain links TRBV6-5 to TRBJ2-7, with 11 bases matching TRBD2. The CDR3 loop spans 14 amino acids. Germline trimming cut 3 bases from V and 11 bases from J; bases unmatched to any gene: 9. Germline V lookup: CDR1 MNHEY, CDR2 SVGAGI. DNA for the CDR3: TGTGCCAGCAGTTATACTAGCGGGAGAGGGTTGGAGTACTTC. Translating gives CASSYTSGRGLEYF.

V usage is TRBV6-1 and J usage is TRBJ2-7, with 9 bases that match TRBD2. This CDR3 region has 14 residues. Losses at the gene ends were 5 bases for V and 5 bases for J; bases not matched to a gene: 7. Germline V gives CDR1 MNHNS, CDR2 SASEGT. The CDR3 reads CASSPLAGYDEQYF. CDR3 coding DNA: TGTGCCAGCAGTCCCCTAGCGGGATACGACGAGCAGTACTTC.